This TCR beta chain appears in the sequencing data of a study of blood T cells in healthy people across ages. Findings and limits, study-wide: No one knew whether donors had CMV, which possibly confounded expanded clonotype changes.

The use of a sample-barcoded 5' primer and a J-beta primer mix characterized a second PCR of about 6 to 12 cycles. TCRdb analysed the 5' RACE reads with MiXCR anew, one entry per CDR3 protein. The table lists 1.5 million to 2 million distinct CDR3 sequences, under 30% of them singletons. Notes on this clonotype: Its target is not known.

The material sequenced was blood. The sequence was collected from a woman aged 25-40 years in good health.

In DNA, the CDR3 is TGCGGTATTAGGCAGGGAGGGTATGGCTACACCTTC. Protein: CGIRQGGYGYTF. V and J are TRBV20-1 and TRBJ1-2; D perhaps matches TRBD1 (5 bases). This CDR3 comprises 12 residues. Germline CDR1 and CDR2: DFQATT and SNEGSKA (reference sequence).